These 28 T cell receptor beta chains came from one sample sequenced in a study of beta chain features in type 1 diabetes (dated by TCRdb to 2017 to 2018). Receptor amplification or capture employed the immunoSEQ multiplex PCR assay. All of the isolated RNA was reverse transcribed with the High Capacity cDNA Reverse Transcription Kit, so expressed TCRB transcripts were sequenced. TCRdb stores this immuneACCESS table with in-frame sequences only. Part of the clones is absent; in the studies checked, under half of the shortfall reflects unresolved V genes, and no reason is known for the rest. In this sample the table shows 300,000 to 400,000 clones, approximately 10% of which occur a single time. About 0.015% of the sample is in the top ten clones. Sequencing used naive CD4+ T cells from blood. In the paper's terms, the cell subset or site label means: true naive CD4+ T cells. The source is a young woman in good health.

The genes are TRBV7-9 and TRBJ2-1; 8 positions agree with TRBD2. With V trimmed by 2 bases and J by 6 bases, 9 bases remained unmatched. This CDR3 has 16 residues. The germline V gene encodes CDR1 SEHNR and CDR2 FQNEAQ (reference sequence). Written as DNA, the CDR3 is TGTGCCAGCAGCTTAAACCCGGGACTAGGCGTCAATGAGCAGTTCTTC. Its translation: CASSLNPGLGVNEQFF.

A few counts support this clone. The chain uses TRBV9 and TRBJ2-7, with D perhaps TRBD2 (6 bases). Germline CDR1 is SGDLS and CDR2 is YYNGEE. There are 16 residues in the CDR3. The ends were cut back, 0 bases at V and 0 bases at J, with 13 bases in the middle. Here the CDR3 reads CASSVAGGGSSYEQYF. The CDR3, as DNA: TGTGCCAGCAGCGTAGCCGGGGGAGGCAGCTCCTACGAGCAGTACTTC.

This clone was observed a handful of times. V gene TRBV30 combines with J gene TRBJ2-2; TRBD2 matches at 8 bases. Germline assignment: CDR1 GTSNPN and CDR2 SVGIG (reference sequence). The V segment lost 8 bases and the J segment 5 bases; nucleotides outside the gene matches: 13. This CDR3 contains 15 residues. CDR3 loop: CAGRRSGSETGELFF. The CDR3 DNA reads TGTGCCGGCCGTAGAAGCGGGAGTGAGACCGGGGAGCTGTTTTTT.

This rearrangement joins TRBV9 to TRBJ2-7, with D tentatively TRBD2 (5 bases). The CDR3 runs 15 residues. V was pared by 0 bases and J by 2 bases, with 12 bases between. Germline assignment: CDR1 SGDLS and CDR2 YYNGEE. The CDR3 protein is CASSVGRAEAYEQYF. CDR3 nucleotide sequence: TGTGCCAGCAGCGTAGGGCGAGCGGAGGCCTACGAGCAGTACTTC.

This rearrangement joins TRBV7-3 to TRBJ2-3; D is possibly TRBD2 (6 bases). The CDR3 is made up of 14 amino acids. Germline V gives CDR1 SGHTA, CDR2 FQGTGA. Trimming left V 6 bases short and J 1 base short, with 11 bases between. The CDR3 protein is CASSPSGGTDTQYF. CDR3 nucleotides: TGTGCCAGCAGTCCCTCGGGAGGCACAGATACGCAGTATTTT. The complete variable domain, with remaining parts taken from reference TRBV7-3 and TRBJ2-3, reads GAGVSQTPSNKVTEKGKYVELRCDPISGHTALYWYRQSLGQGPEFLIYFQGTGAADDSGLPNDRFFAVRPEGSVSTLKIQRTERGDSAVYLCASSPSGGTDTQYFGPGTRLTVL.

This chain links TRBV18 with TRBJ2-3; TRBD2 aligns across 8 bases. V lost 0 bases to trimming and J lost 2 bases; unmatched junction nucleotides: 7. CDR1 KGHSH and CDR2 LQKENI come from the germline V gene. The CDR3 runs to 17 residues. As DNA, the CDR3 is TGTGCCAGCTCACCACCTTCGTCTAGCGGGTTCACAGATACGCAGTATTTT. Its protein is CASSPPSSSGFTDTQYF.

This sequence joins TRBV2 and TRBJ1-5; possibly TRBD1 for D (5 bases). CDR1 and CDR2 from the germline V gene are SNHLY and FYNNEI. CDR3 length equals 13 residues. Trimming removed 7 bases at V and 3 bases at J, with 10 bases between. The CDR3: CASNRDFNQPQHF. In DNA, the CDR3 is TGTGCCAGCAATAGGGACTTCAATCAGCCCCAGCATTTT.

J is TRBJ2-7 and V is TRBV7-9, with 9 bases fitting TRBD1. CDR3 length: 14 amino acids. Germline assignment: CDR1 SEHNR and CDR2 FQNEAQ (reference sequence). The trim removed 5 bases at V and 4 bases at J, leaving 6 bases unmatched. The CDR3 protein is CASSPGTGRYEQYF. The CDR3 region has the DNA TGTGCCAGCAGCCCTGGGACAGGGAGGTACGAGCAGTACTTC.

This clone appeared a few times. The genes are TRBV19 and TRBJ2-7, with 9 bases lining up with TRBD1. The junction had 8 bases not matched to a gene; V was cut back by 1 base and J by 7 bases. This CDR3 region has 15 residues. Germline V gene sequence: CDR1 LNHDA, CDR2 SQIVND (reference sequence). The CDR3 loop is CASSIAPQGAEEQYF. The DNA for the CDR3 is TGTGCCAGTAGTATAGCACCACAGGGGGCGGAGGAGCAGTACTTC.

Comment on this clone: Other nucleotide sequences from this sample produce the same CDR3. The V call is TRBV15, the J call TRBJ1-1; D might be TRBD1 (5 bases). The V gene's germline CDR1 is LNHNV and CDR2 YYDKDF (reference sequence). V shed 0 bases and J shed 4 bases, with 9 bases lying between them. CDR3 length: 14 amino acids. This chain's CDR3 is CATSRDPGGTEAFF. CDR3 in DNA: TGTGCCACCAGCAGAGATCCCGGGGGCACTGAAGCTTTCTTT.

This sequence joins TRBV18 and TRBJ2-7; 9 bases are a match to TRBD2. The ends lost 4 bases at V and 5 bases at J; junction bases unmatched: 6. Germline assignment: CDR1 KGHSH and CDR2 LQKENI. The CDR3 sequence is 14 residues long. The chain's CDR3 is CASSLLAGVDEQYF. The CDR3 DNA is TGTGCCAGCTCACTCTTAGCGGGAGTCGACGAGCAGTACTTC.

About this clone itself: The junction departs from the called germline gene at one end, perhaps through a read error. This chain connects TRBV7-7 to TRBJ2-7, with D maybe TRBD1 (5 bases). Germline CDR1 is SSHAT and CDR2 is FNYEAQ (reference sequence). CDR3 length: 17 residues. The CDR3 sequence is CASSLEEWKGKVYEQYF. CDR3 in DNA: TGTGCTAGCAGCTTAGAGGAGTGGAAGGGGAAGGTCTACGAGCAGTACTTC.

This clone was counted only a few times. The rearrangement joins TRBV28 to TRBJ2-3, with D possibly being TRBD2 (6 bases). The CDR3 totals 15 residues. The V gene's germline CDR1 is MDHEN and CDR2 SYDVKM. Trimming removed 7 bases from V and 3 bases from J, with 17 bases in between. The CDR3 DNA is TGTGCCAGCACCACACCCGCCGGGGGTACAGATACGCAGTATTTT. Encoded protein: CASTTPAGGTDTQYF.

This clone was counted a few times. The chain carries TRBV30 and TRBJ2-5, with D maybe TRBD2 (5 bases). The CDR3 loop spans 12 amino acids. V dropped 3 bases and J dropped 5 bases, with 10 bases sitting between them. Per germline, CDR1 GTSNPN and CDR2 SVGIG (reference sequence). The CDR3 loop reads CAWRKGAETQYF. CDR3 sequence (DNA): TGTGCCTGGAGGAAGGGAGCGGAGACCCAGTACTTC.

The rearrangement uses TRBV27 and TRBJ2-7; no clear D. Germline CDR1 MNHEY, CDR2 SMNVEV (reference sequence). V lost 3 bases, J lost 3 bases, and 15 bases lay in between. The CDR3 has 15 amino acids. In DNA form, the CDR3 reads TGTGCCAGCAGTTTCGCGGTAGGCCCCCTCTACGAGCAGTACTTC. It yields the protein CASSFAVGPLYEQYF.

This clone was counted once. The gene calls are TRBV19 and TRBJ1-5; a possible D gene is TRBD1 (5 bases). CDR3 length: 15 amino acids. Trimming left V 3 bases short and J 8 bases short, with 17 bases between. The germline V gene has CDR1 LNHDA and CDR2 SQIVND (reference sequence). CDR3 sequence: CASSIPRPGGEPQHF. CDR3 DNA sequence: TGTGCCAGTAGTATCCCCCGGCCCGGGGGTGAGCCCCAGCATTTT.

The J gene is TRBJ1-5, the V gene TRBV18; a weak D match, TRBD1 (5 bases). Germline V lookup: CDR1 KGHSH, CDR2 LQKENI. CDR3 length equals 16 residues. The V gene lost 3 bases and the J gene lost 0 bases, with 12 bases spanning the gap. CDR3 coding DNA: TGTGCCAGCTCACCTACAGGCCTGAATAGCAATCAGCCCCAGCATTTT. The encoded protein is CASSPTGLNSNQPQHF.

This chain connects TRBV10-1 to TRBJ2-3; 12 bases align to TRBD2. Germline V gene data show CDR1 as WNHNN and CDR2 as SYGVQD (reference sequence). After removal of 7 bases from V and 6 bases from J, the junction contained 11 bases not matched to a gene. This CDR3 region has 16 residues. The CDR3 here is CASNPKTSGRGDTQYF. The CDR3 DNA reads TGCGCCAGCAACCCTAAGACTAGCGGGAGAGGTGATACGCAGTATTTT.

J is TRBJ1-2 and V is TRBV5-6; tentatively, D is TRBD1 (6 bases). Germline V gene sequence: CDR1 SGHDT, CDR2 YYEEEE. V was cut by 0 bases and J by 4 bases, with 10 bases left in between. The CDR3 is 14 residues long. The CDR3 DNA sequence: TGTGCCAGCAGCTTGGAACAGGGTGGCTATGGCTACACCTTC. Its translation: CASSLEQGGYGYTF. The full variable domain, with the rest looked up from reference TRBV5-6 and TRBJ1-2, is DAGVTQSPTHLIKTRGQQVTLRCSPKSGHDTVSWYQQALGQGPQFIFQYYEEEERQRGNFPDRFSGHQFPNYSSELNVNALLLGDSALYLCASSLEQGGYGYTFGSGTRLTVV.

The V gene is TRBV5-4, the J gene TRBJ2-3; 7 nucleotides agree with TRBD1. From germline, CDR1 is SGHNT and CDR2 YYREEE (reference sequence). Losses at the gene ends were 0 bases for V and 2 bases for J; bases not matched to a gene: 6. The CDR3 length is 16 residues. CDR3 region: CASSLGQGSLTDTQYF. In DNA form, the CDR3 reads TGTGCCAGCAGCTTGGGACAGGGTTCCCTCACAGATACGCAGTATTTT.

The chain employs TRBV27 and TRBJ2-7; the D gene is possibly TRBD2 (5 bases). Germline loops: CDR1 MNHEY, CDR2 SMNVEV (reference sequence). Trimming left V 4 bases short and J 4 bases short, with 17 bases between. The CDR3 totals 15 residues. The CDR3 region has the DNA TGTGCCAGCAGTTCGTCGAGCGGTGGTTGGTACGAGCAGTACTTC. This translates into CASSSSSGGWYEQYF.

This clone was detected a few times. This chain uses TRBV5-1 with TRBJ1-2; 9 positions agree with TRBD1. Losses at the gene ends were 4 bases for V and 2 bases for J; bases not matched to a gene: 6. The CDR3 consists of 15 residues. Germline assignment: CDR1 SGHRS and CDR2 YFSETQ. Here the CDR3 reads CASSDTGTGNYGYTF. Here the CDR3 DNA reads TGCGCCAGCAGCGATACCGGGACAGGGAACTATGGCTACACCTTC.

This clone was detected only a few times. This CDR3 is CATSVRERQYF. DNA for the CDR3: TGTGCCACCAGCGTCCGGGAACGGCAGTACTTC. The chain uses TRBV15 and TRBJ2-7; weak D call: TRBD2 (5 bases). The germline V and J ends were trimmed by 5 bases and 9 bases, with 11 bases remaining between them. The CDR3 consists of 11 residues. Germline V gene sequence: CDR1 LNHNV, CDR2 YYDKDF (reference sequence).

This clone was seen more than once but under ten times. The rearrangement uses TRBV4-3 and TRBJ2-5; the D gene is possibly TRBD1 (5 bases). Germline CDR1 reads LGHNA; CDR2 reads YSLEER. This CDR3 is built from 16 residues. V was cut by 5 bases and J by 5 bases, with 21 bases left in between. CDR3 in DNA: TGCGCCAGCAGCTCCGCGGTTGGCAGGGCGTATGAGACCCAGTACTTC. This codes for CASSSAVGRAYETQYF.

This sequence joins TRBV5-4 and TRBJ2-2, with a weak D call TRBD2 (5 bases). Trimming took 4 bases from V and 6 from J, leaving 13 bases between them. CDR1 is SGHNT, CDR2 YYREEE, per germline (reference sequence). The CDR3 has 14 residues. The CDR3 loop is CASSVDSPSGELFF. The CDR3 DNA reads as TGTGCCAGCAGCGTGGACTCCCCATCCGGGGAGCTGTTTTTT.

The genes are TRBV10-3 and TRBJ2-2, with D hard to call. The V and J ends lost 3 bases and 7 bases respectively, with 6 bases between them. The CDR3 contains 12 residues. The V gene's germline CDR1 is ENHRY and CDR2 SYGVKD. CDR3 coding DNA: TGTGCCATCAGTGACCCCCTCGGGGAGCTGTTTTTT. Amino acid sequence: CAISDPLGELFF.

Here the CDR3 DNA reads TGTGCCAGCAGCGCCGGAGGGCCGAAGGGTGGCTACACCTTC. It encodes CASSAGGPKGGYTF. The chain uses TRBV7-2 and TRBJ1-2; D not resolved. There are 14 residues in the CDR3. Trimming took 5 bases from V and 7 from J, leaving 17 bases between them. Germline V CDR1 and CDR2: SGHTA, FQGNSA.

This chain links TRBV2 with TRBJ2-2, with D uncertain. The CDR3 contains 13 residues. V was trimmed by 3 bases and J by 1 base, leaving 3 bases between them. CDR1 and CDR2 from the germline V gene are SNHLY and FYNNEI. The CDR3 sequence: CASSDGNTGELFF. The CDR3 region has the DNA TGTGCCAGCAGTGACGGGAACACCGGGGAGCTGTTTTTT.